A selection of T cell receptor beta chains follows, all from one sample in a study of T cell repertoires in cytomegalovirus infection. TCRdb recomputed calls from the reads with MiXCR, one row per CDR3 protein. The table includes about 180,000 distinct CDR3 sequences, 14% detected once. The sample taken for sequencing was PBMCs. The receptors here all came from a human donor in good health (CMV status not recorded). Some clones in this sample may be carry-over from other donors' samples. Both conserved end residues are part of each CDR3. A D gene is named only where the DNA matches it firmly. Clone size is stated in some rows and not others, as once, few, many or a class when expanded.

NA	NA	TRBV29-1	TRBJ2-1	TGCAGCGTTCTCCCCCTGGGAGGTGAGCAGTTCTTC	CSVLPLGGEQFF
few	NA	TRBV19	TRBJ1-5	TGTGCCAGTAGTACCACGGCGACAGCGCTCAGCAATCAGCCCCAGCATTTT	CASSTTATALSNQPQHF
NA	NA	TRBV7-2	TRBJ2-5	TGTGCCAGCAGCCTTAACAGGGTAACAGAGACCCAGTACTTC	CASSLNRVTETQYF
many	TRBD2	TRBV28	TRBJ2-1	TGTGCCAGCAGTTTATCGGCTAGCGGGAGGAGCTCCTACAATGAGCAGTTCTTC	CASSLSASGRSSYNEQFF
NA	NA	TRBV4-3	TRBJ1-5	TGCGCCAGCAGCCAAGATCAGGGGAGCAATCAGCCCCAGCATTTT	CASSQDQGSNQPQHF
many	NA	TRBV28	TRBJ2-5	TGTGCCAGCAGTTTGGACCAAGAGACCCAGTACTTC	CASSLDQETQYF
NA	TRBD1	TRBV7-8	TRBJ2-1	TGTGCCAGCAGCACCAGGGGGACCGGTAGGAATGAGCAGTTCTTC	CASSTRGTGRNEQFF
NA	NA	TRBV3-1	TRBJ1-2	TGTGCCAGCAGCCCTTCGGGACTCCTCGGAGGGGGCTACACCTTC	CASSPSGLLGGGYTF
many	NA	TRBV7-2	TRBJ2-5	TGTGCCAGCAGCTTAGCGCGGATCGGGCAGACCCAGTACTTC	CASSLARIGQTQYF
NA	NA	TRBV29-1	TRBJ1-5	TGCAGCGTGGCCGGGGGGGTTGCTCAGCCCCAGCATTTT	CSVAGGVAQPQHF
NA	TRBD2	TRBV15	TRBJ2-7	TGTGCCACCGGGGGGGGAACCTACGAGCAGTACTTC	CATGGGTYEQYF
few	TRBD2	TRBV29-1	TRBJ2-3	TGCAGCGTCCCCTTTCGCGGGAGAGCGGGCACAGATACGCAGTATTTT	CSVPFRGRAGTDTQYF
few	NA	TRBV28	TRBJ2-6	TGTGCCAGCAGTCCCCTCGTGGACGGGGCCAACGTCCTGACTTTC	CASSPLVDGANVLTF
many	NA	TRBV7-3	TRBJ2-5	TGTGCCAGCAGCTTACGGGGCCGCCGGGGAGAGACCCAGTACTTC	CASSLRGRRGETQYF
many	NA	TRBV29-1	TRBJ1-1	TGCAGCGTCAGCCAGGGGCAGAACACTGAAGCTTTCTTT	CSVSQGQNTEAFF
NA	NA	TRBV5-1	TRBJ2-5	TGCGCCAGCAGCCCCTACCCTGGGGAGACCCAGTACTTC	CASSPYPGETQYF
NA	NA	TRBV27	TRBJ2-3	TGTGCCAGCAGTTTTTTGGGGGAGAGGTCAGATACGCAGTATTTT	CASSFLGERSDTQYF
few	NA	TRBV14	TRBJ2-3	TGTGCCAGCAGCGTAAAATCGGGACCCAGCTCGGCGCAGTATTTT	CASSVKSGPSSAQYF
NA	NA	TRBV28	TRBJ2-7	TGTGCCAGCAGTTTAATGGGGCTCGAGCAGTACTTC	CASSLMGLEQYF
many	TRBD1	TRBV15	TRBJ2-2	TGTGCCACCAGCAGAGACGGGACAGGCTTCATCGGGGAGCTGTTTTTT	CATSRDGTGFIGELFF
many	TRBD1	TRBV12-3/TRBV12-4	TRBJ2-3	TGTGCCAGCAGGCAGGGACAGGTTGGAGATACGCAGTATTTT	CASRQGQVGDTQYF
many	TRBD1	TRBV7-2	TRBJ1-1	TGTGCCAGCAGCTCACAGGGGGGGGCTTTCTTT	CASSSQGGAFF
few	TRBD2	TRBV20-1	TRBJ2-1	TGCAGTCTCCGGGGGCGGGGGGACTACAATGAGCAGTTCTTC	CSLRGRGDYNEQFF
many	NA	TRBV6-1	TRBJ1-6	TGTGCCAGCATACCCCTGCGAGGCGCGAATTCACCCCTCCACTTT	CASIPLRGANSPLHF
many	TRBD1	TRBV7-2	TRBJ1-3	TGTGCCAGCAGCGCCCGACAGGGGGCTGGAAACACCATATATTTT	CASSARQGAGNTIYF
NA	NA	TRBV6-2/TRBV6-3	TRBJ2-5	TGTGCCAGCAGCTGGACCCAGGGAACGGTAGACCAAGAGACCCAGTACTTC	CASSWTQGTVDQETQYF
many	TRBD1	TRBV7-9	TRBJ2-3	TGTGCCAGCAGCTCACTGACAGGGGGCGGTCCAGATACGCAGTATTTT	CASSSLTGGGPDTQYF
few	TRBD2	TRBV29-1	TRBJ2-1	TGCAGCGTCTCTAGCGGGAGGGCCATTGAGCAGTTCTTC	CSVSSGRAIEQFF
NA	TRBD1	TRBV6-2/TRBV6-3	TRBJ1-1	TGTGCCAGCAGTCGGGACAGCAGCTTGGTTGAAGCTTTCTTT	CASSRDSSLVEAFF
many	NA	TRBV7-9	TRBJ1-1	TGTGCCAGCAGCCAGGGGAGGGAGGGCACTGAAGCTTTCTTT	CASSQGREGTEAFF
many	NA	TRBV7-3	TRBJ2-3	TGTGCCAGCAGCTTAACTAGCGGTGCTAGCACAGATACGCAGTATTTT	CASSLTSGASTDTQYF
many	NA	TRBV7-2	TRBJ1-1	TGTGCCAGCAGCTCCCCTTTTAGGGACACTGAAGCTTTCTTT	CASSSPFRDTEAFF
NA	NA	TRBV7-9	TRBJ2-5	TGTGCCAGCAGCTCACGGGACCTACAGGGAGAGACCCAGTACTTC	CASSSRDLQGETQYF
few	NA	TRBV20-1	TRBJ1-5	TGCAGTGCTAGAGGGGGACACCAGAATCAGCCCCAGCATTTT	CSARGGHQNQPQHF
few	NA	TRBV7-9	TRBJ2-5	TGTGCCAGCAGCTTAGTGATCCCGCAAGAGACCCAGTACTTC	CASSLVIPQETQYF
many	TRBD1	TRBV7-8	TRBJ1-1	TGTGCCAGCAGCTTAGCGGGGACAGGGGCGCCGAACACTGAAGCTTTCTTT	CASSLAGTGAPNTEAFF
few	NA	TRBV19	TRBJ1-1	TGTGCCAGTAGTACTCCGGTCCGCACTGAAGCTTTCTTT	CASSTPVRTEAFF
NA	TRBD2	TRBV14	TRBJ2-3	TGTGCCAGCAGCGGGAGCGGGGTCGGGGATACGCAGTATTTT	CASSGSGVGDTQYF
many	TRBD2	TRBV7-9	TRBJ2-1	TGTGCCAGCAGCTTCCCCGGGACTAGCGGGAGCAATGAGCAGTTCTTC	CASSFPGTSGSNEQFF
few	NA	TRBV12-3/TRBV12-4	TRBJ2-7	TGTGCCAGCAGTTTAGCGTCGGGACCGGTGTACGAGCAGTACTTC	CASSLASGPVYEQYF
NA	TRBD2	TRBV11-3	TRBJ2-3	TGTGCCAGCAGCCCAGCGGGAGGTGGGACGCAGTATTTT	CASSPAGGGTQYF
few	NA	TRBV28	TRBJ2-5	TGTGCCAGCAGACAAGCGACAGGGAGGCGGGAAGAGACCCAGTACTTC	CASRQATGRREETQYF
many	TRBD1	TRBV6-5	TRBJ1-6	TGTGCCAGCAGTTTAGGCCAACGAGGGGGCGCTGGGAATTCACCCCTCCACTTT	CASSLGQRGGAGNSPLHF
many	NA	TRBV6-2/TRBV6-3	TRBJ1-1	TGTGCCAGCAGTTACTGGACAGCCACTGAAGCTTTCTTT	CASSYWTATEAFF
many	TRBD1	TRBV4-1	TRBJ1-2	TGCGCCAGCAGCCCCACTGGCGGGACAGGGTTCGGCTACACCTTC	CASSPTGGTGFGYTF
few	NA	TRBV12-3/TRBV12-4	TRBJ1-6	TGTGCCAGCAGCCTGAACGACCGTTCACCCCTCCACTTT	CASSLNDRSPLHF
few	NA	TRBV9	TRBJ1-1	TGTGCCAGCAGCGTAAAAGACAACACTGAAGCTTTCTTT	CASSVKDNTEAFF
many	TRBD2	TRBV7-9	TRBJ2-1	TGTGCCAGCAGCTTAGCGGGGCGAGCGGGAGTATCCTACAATGAGCAGTTCTTC	CASSLAGRAGVSYNEQFF
few	NA	TRBV19	TRBJ1-1	TGTGCCAGTAGTATTCGTGTGAACACTGAAGCTTTCTTT	CASSIRVNTEAFF
NA	TRBD2	TRBV6-1	TRBJ2-1	TGTGCCAGCAGTGTATCTAGCGGGGGGGCTTGGAATGAGCAGTTCTTC	CASSVSSGGAWNEQFF
NA	TRBD2	TRBV28	TRBJ2-1	TGTGCCAGCAGTCAGGCCAGCGGGAGAAGGGTTGAGCAGTTCTTC	CASSQASGRRVEQFF
many	NA	TRBV7-9	TRBJ1-1	TGTGCCAGCAGCTTAACAGGGTCGGCCACTGAAGCTTTCTTT	CASSLTGSATEAFF